The 30 T cell receptor beta chains below come from one sample, sequenced in a study of T-cell memory formation after mild COVID-19. TCRdb passed the 5' RACE reads through MiXCR, listing each CDR3 protein once. The sample shows just under 550,000 distinct CDR3 sequences, around 20% of them seen only once. The material sequenced was PBMCs or a T cell subset sorted from them (not recorded which). The receptors come from an adult woman who had mild COVID-19 (a few samples of this study predate the infection). Cell type and time point are not known.

This clonotype was recorded many times. At one end, the junction sequence differs from germline, possibly due to a read error. V gene TRBV11-3 combines with J gene TRBJ1-2; no firm D call. This CDR3 has 11 amino acids. CDR1 is SGHNT and CDR2 is YENEEA in the germline V gene. DNA for the CDR3: TGTGCCAGCAGTTATACTTGGGAAGTCTACTTC. Translated: CASSYTWEVYF.

This clonotype was counted a few times. The rearrangement uses TRBV11-2 and TRBJ2-1; 11 positions match TRBD2. Trimming took 4 bases from V and 14 from J; bases not matched to a gene: 4. This CDR3 is 12 amino acids long. Germline V gives CDR1 SGHAT, CDR2 FQNNGV. CDR3 loop: CASSSLAGGEFF. The CDR3, as DNA: TGTGCCAGCAGCTCCTTAGCGGGAGGGGAGTTCTTC.

Ten or more counts support this clonotype. V usage is TRBV10-3 and J usage is TRBJ2-7; 7 bases match TRBD2. V shed 3 bases and J 3 bases; nucleotides not matched to a gene: 8. Germline V gene lookup returns CDR1 ENHRY and CDR2 SYGVKD. The CDR3 is 15 residues long. The CDR3, as DNA: TGTGCCATCAGTGAAGCCCCCCCGGGGGGCTACGAGCAGTACTTC. Its protein product is CAISEAPPGGYEQYF.

This clonotype was counted a few times. V is TRBV6-5 and J is TRBJ1-1, with 7 positions matching TRBD1. The CDR3 is 14 amino acids. The J segment lost 3 bases and the V segment lost 4 bases, leaving 5 bases of the junction unmatched. The germline V gene encodes CDR1 MNHEY and CDR2 SVGAGI. The CDR3 here is CASSSTGRDTEAFF. As DNA, the CDR3 is TGTGCCAGCAGTTCGACAGGGCGGGACACTGAAGCTTTCTTT.

This chain connects TRBV6-5 to TRBJ1-4, with D unclear. Germline CDR1 reads MNHEY; CDR2 reads SVGAGI. CDR3 length: 12 amino acids. Trimming stripped 0 bases from V and 5 bases from J, with 1 base between. In DNA, the CDR3 is TGTGCCAGCAGTTACTCGAATGAAAAACTGTTTTTT. Its protein product is CASSYSNEKLFF.

This clonotype was counted only a few times. CDR3 sequence reads: CASSYLGAVTEAFF. As DNA, the CDR3 is TGTGCCAGCAGCTATCTGGGGGCAGTTACTGAAGCTTTCTTT. This chain connects TRBV9 to TRBJ1-1, with D tentatively TRBD1 (6 bases). Germline V gene sequence: CDR1 SGDLS, CDR2 YYNGEE. This CDR3 spans 14 amino acids. Trimming removed 4 bases from V and 5 bases from J, with 15 bases in between.

Only a few counts were recorded for this clonotype. The rearrangement links TRBV7-8 to TRBJ1-1, with D possibly TRBD1 on 5 matching bases. This CDR3 spans 15 amino acids. Per the germline V gene, CDR1 is SGHVS and CDR2 is FQNEAQ. V lost 5 bases, J lost 4 bases, and 17 bases lay in between. CDR3: CASSETGLWGTEAFF. Written as DNA, the CDR3 is TGTGCCAGCAGCGAAACGGGACTTTGGGGCACTGAAGCTTTCTTT.

The chain employs TRBV5-1 and TRBJ2-3; D not resolved. The V and J ends lost 7 bases and 6 bases respectively, with 15 bases between them. The CDR3 loop spans 13 amino acids. Germline V gene lookup returns CDR1 SGHRS and CDR2 YFSETQ. In DNA, the CDR3 is TGCGCCAGCTCAGATCCCACGTATGATACGCAGTATTTT. This encodes CASSDPTYDTQYF. The full variable domain, its missing parts supplied by reference TRBV5-1 and TRBJ2-3, is KAGVTQTPRYLIKTRGQQVTLSCSPISGHRSVSWYQQTPGQGLQFLFEYFSETQRNKGNFPGRFSGRQFSNSRSEMNVSTLELGDSALYLCASSDPTYDTQYFGPGTRLTVL.

This clonotype was counted between two and nine times. The rearrangement links TRBV6-1 to TRBJ2-3; 8 nucleotides line up with TRBD2. CDR1 and CDR2 from the germline V gene are MNHNS and SASEGT. Unmatched junction bases numbered 11, after V lost 6 bases and J lost 0 bases. The CDR3 runs 17 residues. The CDR3 nucleotides are TGTGCCAGCAGGAGGGGGACTAGTGGATCTAGCACAGATACGCAGTATTTT. Its protein is CASRRGTSGSSTDTQYF.

The chain recombines TRBV5-3 with TRBJ1-1, with 8 bases aligning to TRBD1. TRBV5-3 is annotated as an ORF whose role is uncertain. V lost 3 bases and J lost 2; bases outside the gene matches: 15. The CDR3 contains 18 residues. DNA for the CDR3: TGTGCCAGAAGCTCCCTGAAACACAGGGGGAGAAGAAACACTGAAGCTTTCTTT. Protein product: CARSSLKHRGRRNTEAFF.

V usage is TRBV10-3 and J usage is TRBJ2-7; weak D call: TRBD1 (6 bases). The CDR3 loop spans 13 amino acids. The germline V gene has CDR1 ENHRY and CDR2 SYGVKD. V lost 6 bases, J lost 2 bases, and 11 bases lay in between. The DNA of the CDR3 is TGTGCCATCAGAAAGCAGGGGACCTACGAGCAGTACTTC. Protein sequence: CAIRKQGTYEQYF.

This clonotype was picked up a small number of times. CDR3 sequence reads: CSLRPGNTGELFF. In DNA, the CDR3 is TGCAGTCTCAGACCCGGGAACACCGGGGAGCTGTTTTTT. V usage is TRBV20-1 and J usage is TRBJ2-2; D is ambiguous. V was shortened by 8 bases and J by 1 base, with 11 bases between the two germline ends. CDR1 and CDR2 (germline): DFQATT, SNEGSKA (reference sequence). This CDR3 is built from 13 residues.

This clonotype showed up just a few times. The rearrangement links TRBV3-1 to TRBJ2-7, with unresolved D. Germline V gene lookup returns CDR1 LGHDT and CDR2 YNNKEL (reference sequence). V was shortened by 4 bases and J by 0 bases, with 13 bases between the two germline ends. This CDR3 has 15 residues. The CDR3 coding sequence is TGTGCCAGCAGCCTCACAGATCTTCCCTCCTACGAGCAGTACTTC. Protein: CASSLTDLPSYEQYF.

The chain links TRBV7-9 to TRBJ1-1; 10 bases match TRBD1. V lost 5 bases to trimming and J lost 1 base; unmatched junction nucleotides: 4. This CDR3 region has 15 residues. Germline V gene data show CDR1 as SEHNR and CDR2 as FQNEAQ (reference sequence). This CDR3 is CASSKGQGTNTEAFF. CDR3 in DNA: TGTGCCAGCAGCAAGGGACAGGGGACGAACACTGAAGCTTTCTTT.

V and J are TRBV29-1 and TRBJ2-3; 12 bases are a match to TRBD2. The V and J ends lost 5 bases and 5 bases, in that order; junction bases with no gene match: 5. CDR1 and CDR2 from the germline V gene are SQVTM and ANQGSEA. The CDR3 extends over 14 amino acids. CDR3: CSVLAGGSGDTQYF. CDR3 coding DNA: TGCAGCGTTCTAGCGGGAGGGTCTGGAGATACGCAGTATTTT.

The V gene is TRBV30, the J gene TRBJ1-6, with TRBD1 matching 7 bases. V gave up 3 bases and J gave up 9 bases; unmatched junction bases: 5. Germline loops: CDR1 GTSNPN, CDR2 SVGIG (reference sequence). The CDR3 has 13 residues. This CDR3 reads CAWSPGQFSPLHF. Here the CDR3 DNA reads TGTGCCTGGAGCCCGGGACAGTTTTCACCCCTCCACTTT.

The gene calls are TRBV5-6 and TRBJ2-7; D is uncertain. The CDR3 covers 12 residues. Trimming stripped 5 bases from V and 7 bases from J, with 13 bases between. The germline CDR1 and CDR2 sequences are SGHDT and YYEEEE. The CDR3 is CASRGRAWEQYF. The DNA for the CDR3 is TGTGCCAGCAGAGGACGGGCGTGGGAGCAGTACTTC.

The J gene is TRBJ2-7, the V gene TRBV11-1; D might be TRBD1 or TRBD2, each matching 7 bases. CDR3 length: 16 amino acids. Trimming removed 5 bases at V and 2 bases at J, with 19 bases between. Germline V gene lookup returns CDR1 SGHAT and CDR2 FQDESV (reference sequence). CDR3 DNA: TGTGCCAGCAGCCCTAAAAGGGGGGGACAGACCTACGAGCAGTACTTC. Translated: CASSPKRGGQTYEQYF.

The chain uses TRBV1 and TRBJ2-3; TRBD2 was called by the table and not checked on the DNA. TRBV1 is a listed pseudogene. This CDR3 is built from 14 residues. The CDR3 DNA reads TGCACCAGCAGCCAGACTAGCGGCACAGATACGCAGTATTTT. This gives the protein CTSSQTSGTDTQYF.

This clonotype was detected only a few times. This sequence joins TRBV6-5 and TRBJ1-2; D possibly corresponds to TRBD1 (5 bases). Germline-derived CDR1 and CDR2 are MNHEY and SVGAGI. CDR3 length: 16 amino acids. V was clipped by 0 bases and J by 9 bases, with 20 bases between them. In DNA form, the CDR3 reads TGTGCCAGCAGTTACTCTCGGCAAGGGGCCTTCCGAAGCTACACCTTC. Translation: CASSYSRQGAFRSYTF.

This clonotype was detected only a few times. The chain joins TRBV5-4 to TRBJ2-2; D is perhaps TRBD2 (5 bases). V was trimmed by 4 bases and J by 10 bases, leaving 14 bases between them. This CDR3 is 13 amino acids long. Germline V lookup: CDR1 SGHNT, CDR2 YYREEE (reference sequence). The DNA for the CDR3 is TGTGCCAGCAGCCCCGCGGACTTTTCGGAGCTGTTTTTT. Protein sequence: CASSPADFSELFF.

The chain joins TRBV16 to TRBJ2-2, with 7 bases that match TRBD2. From germline, CDR1 is KGHSY and CDR2 FQNENV. The CDR3 is 15 residues long. Trimming took 2 bases from V and 4 from J; bases not matched to a gene: 4. The chain's CDR3 is CASSQAAGPTGELFF. The CDR3 DNA reads TGTGCCAGCAGCCAAGCAGCGGGGCCCACCGGGGAGCTGTTTTTT.

The chain has TRBV20-1 and TRBJ2-1, with unresolved D. Trimming stripped 6 bases from V and 3 bases from J, with 6 bases between. This CDR3 is built from 11 residues. The germline V gene has CDR1 DFQATT and CDR2 SNEGSKA (reference sequence). The CDR3 spells CSARYYNEQFF. The DNA of the CDR3 is TGCAGTGCCCGGTACTACAATGAGCAGTTCTTC.

The chain joins TRBV15 to TRBJ2-2, with D possibly called TRBD1 or TRBD2 (5 bases each). The V end was cut by 3 bases, the J end by 1 base, with 18 bases between. The CDR3 covers 18 residues. The germline V gene has CDR1 LNHNV and CDR2 YYDKDF (reference sequence). The CDR3 region is CATSSGRSGGWNTGELFF. CDR3 sequence (DNA): TGTGCCACCAGCAGTGGACGTTCTGGGGGTTGGAACACCGGGGAGCTGTTTTTT.

The chain uses TRBV6-5 and TRBJ2-1, with D tentatively TRBD2 (5 bases). The V gene lost 0 bases and the J gene lost 11 bases, with 14 bases spanning the gap. Germline CDR1 and CDR2: MNHEY and SVGAGI. The length of the CDR3 is 14 residues. The CDR3 reads CASSYSRAGNQQFF. CDR3 in DNA: TGTGCCAGCAGTTACTCCCGCGCGGGTAACCAGCAGTTCTTC.

The V and J genes are TRBV5-1 and TRBJ2-7; 12 bases align to TRBD2. Unmatched junction bases numbered 7, after V lost 4 bases and J lost 2 bases. Germline CDR1 is SGHRS and CDR2 is YFSETQ. The CDR3 spans 16 residues. CDR3 protein: CASSRTSGGRTYEQYF. CDR3 coding DNA: TGCGCCAGCAGCCGAACTAGCGGGGGGCGAACCTACGAGCAGTACTTC.

This clonotype showed up just a few times. V is TRBV5-1 and J is TRBJ2-1, with 7 positions matching TRBD2. Trimming removed 0 bases from V and 10 bases from J; junction bases left unmatched: 4. This CDR3 is 13 amino acids long. The germline gives CDR1 SGHRS, CDR2 YFSETQ. In DNA form, the CDR3 reads TGCGCCAGCAGCTTGGTACGCGGGAGAGAGCAGTTCTTC. It yields the protein CASSLVRGREQFF.

This clonotype has only a few counts. The chain joins TRBV24-1 to TRBJ2-5; D possibly matches TRBD1 or TRBD2 (5 bases each). The V end lost 3 bases, the J end lost 2 bases, and 15 bases lay between the germline ends. This CDR3 region has 16 residues. Germline CDR1 and CDR2: KGHDR and SFDVKD. Here the CDR3 reads CATSDLGTPGQETQYF. The CDR3 DNA follows: TGTGCCACCAGTGATCTAGGGACCCCGGGGCAAGAGACCCAGTACTTC.

This clonotype came up a few times. The chain joins TRBV7-9 to TRBJ1-2; D remains ambiguous. The CDR3 spans 13 residues. V was shortened by 5 bases and J by 2 bases, with 9 bases between the two germline ends. The germline V gene encodes CDR1 SEHNR and CDR2 FQNEAQ (reference sequence). As DNA, the CDR3 is TGTGCCAGCAGCCCAGACACCAACTATGGCTACACCTTC. Translating gives CASSPDTNYGYTF.

This clonotype showed up just once. The gene calls are TRBV19 and TRBJ2-2; 7 bases align to TRBD1. With V trimmed by 3 bases and J by 4 bases, 11 bases remained unmatched. The CDR3 has 17 amino acids. Germline V gene lookup returns CDR1 LNHDA and CDR2 SQIVND (reference sequence). The CDR3 DNA is TGTGCCAGTAGTATCTTCGGGACAGCACGCGGCACCGGGGAGCTGTTTTTT. Protein: CASSIFGTARGTGELFF.